This T cell receptor (beta chain) was obtained from a study of regulatory T cells in long-lasting Graves disease. This clonotype was counted only a few times. Time point described: newly diagnosed GD, antithyroid drugs for less than 3 months. The TCR library was made from RNA that had been extracted from PBMCs in TRIzol. Investigators prepared the TCR beta libraries by applying iRepertoire HTBI primers and Arm-PCR of CDR3 regions. Under the authors' procedure: Identification of gene segments yielded around 64 TRBV and about 15 TRBJ across samples. TCRdb reprocessed the multiplex PCR reads via MiXCR and lists one record per CDR3 protein. These V and J calls derive from TCRdb rather than the authors' analysis. The sample yields 500,000 or so distinct CDR3 sequences, 16% seen once. The sample was also reused in another study, on T cells in Graves' hyperthyroidism and ophthalmopathy. From that report: Peripheral blood also featured most of the thyroid clonotypes expanded above 0.001. Model predictions of ophthalmopathy came a median roughly 6.4 months before onset.

The sequences come from peripheral blood mononuclear cells (PBMCs), collected at new diagnosis, from a patient treated with antithyroid drugs. This sequence originates from a man aged 35 to 55 with Graves disease.

The CDR3 spells CSARDQNTDTQYF. In nucleotides, the CDR3 is TGCAGTGCTAGAGACCAGAACACAGATACGCAGTATTTT. The V and J genes are TRBV20-1 and TRBJ2-3; D gene unclear. The germline gives CDR1 DFQATT, CDR2 SNEGSKA (reference sequence). V dropped 0 bases and J dropped 2 bases, with 6 bases sitting between them. This CDR3 contains 13 residues.